Below are 3 T cell receptor beta chains sequenced from a single sample in a study of T cell responses to AZD1222 COVID-19 vaccine. Data came from immunoSEQ multiplex PCR; TCRdb stores just in-frame clones and leaves some out. The table includes around 190,000 clones, around 88% detected once. The material was peripheral blood, obtained 28 days after the second AZD1222 dose. These receptors came from an adult who received the AZD1222 COVID-19 vaccine.

This chain uses TRBV7-9 with TRBJ2-7, with TRBD2 as a possible D gene (7 bases). V lost 2 bases, J lost 1 base, and 12 bases lay in between. Looked up from germline, CDR1 is SEHNR and CDR2 is FQNEAQ (reference sequence). The CDR3 has 15 residues. CDR3 sequence: CASSLTGGASYEQYF. CDR3 DNA: TGTGCCAGCAGCTTAACGGGGGGCGCTTCCTACGAGCAGTACTTC.

CDR3 DNA: TGCGCCAAGCTACAGGGCGTTCTAAATTCACCCCTCCACTTT. Translation: CAKLQGVLNSPLHF. This chain joins TRBV5-1 and TRBJ1-6, with D possibly being TRBD1 (6 bases). The V gene lost 9 bases and the J gene lost 7 bases, with 17 bases spanning the gap. The CDR3 has 14 amino acids. Germline CDR1 reads SGHRS; CDR2 reads YFSETQ.

The J gene is TRBJ1-5, the V gene TRBV19, with D perhaps TRBD1 (5 bases). With 0 bases removed from V and 0 bases from J, the gap between germline ends came to 9 bases. This CDR3 contains 16 residues. Germline CDR1 is LNHDA and CDR2 is SQIVND (reference sequence). The CDR3: CASSIEGGHSNQPQHF. Written as DNA, the CDR3 is TGTGCCAGTAGTATAGAGGGCGGACATAGCAATCAGCCCCAGCATTTT.